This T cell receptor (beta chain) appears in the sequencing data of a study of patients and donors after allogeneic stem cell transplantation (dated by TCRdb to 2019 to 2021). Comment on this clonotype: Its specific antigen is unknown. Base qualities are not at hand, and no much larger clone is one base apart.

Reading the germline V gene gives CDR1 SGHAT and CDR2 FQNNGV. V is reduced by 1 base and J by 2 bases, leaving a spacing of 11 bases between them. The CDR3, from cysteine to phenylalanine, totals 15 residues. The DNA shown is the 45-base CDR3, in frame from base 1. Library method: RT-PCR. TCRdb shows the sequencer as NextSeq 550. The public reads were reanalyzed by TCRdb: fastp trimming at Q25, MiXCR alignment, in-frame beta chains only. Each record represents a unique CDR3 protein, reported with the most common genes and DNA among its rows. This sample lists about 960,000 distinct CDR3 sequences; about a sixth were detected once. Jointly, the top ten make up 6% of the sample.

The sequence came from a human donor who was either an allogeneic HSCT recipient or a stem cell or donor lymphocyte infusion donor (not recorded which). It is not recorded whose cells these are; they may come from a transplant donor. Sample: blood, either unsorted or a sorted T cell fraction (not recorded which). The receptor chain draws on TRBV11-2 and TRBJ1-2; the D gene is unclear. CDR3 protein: CASSLGAGRNYGYTF. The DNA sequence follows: TGTGCCAGCAGCTTAGGCGCTGGCAGAAACTATGGCTACACCTTC.